The present TCR beta chain was sequenced within a study of T cell responses to AZD1222 COVID-19 vaccine. Findings and limits, study-wide: Reportedly, close to half of spike-specific TCRs are directed against unmutated variant regions. The donor cohort was predominantly white British with a female majority, and clonal diversity may have been underestimated.

TCRdb keeps only in-frame clones here, not all; method: immunoSEQ multiplex PCR. The sample consists of about 120,000 clones, around 94% of them appearing once. The length of the CDR3 is 13 residues. Germline V gene data show CDR1 as MDHEN and CDR2 as SYDVKM. V lost 7 bases to trimming and J lost 2 bases, with 8 bases between them. This clone appeared once. The antigen is not known. This sequence joins TRBV28 and TRBJ2-2; D perhaps matches TRBD2 (5 bases). Sequences were derived from peripheral blood, sampled on day 0 of AZD1222 vaccination. This TCR was sampled from an adult in good health. The CDR3 sequence: CASTPGNTGELFF. CDR3 DNA sequence: TGTGCCAGCACTCCGGGAAACACCGGGGAGCTGTTTTTT. The entire variable domain, with the rest obtained from reference TRBV28 and TRBJ2-2, is as follows: DVKVTQSSRYLVKRTGEKVFLECVQDMDHENMFWYRQDPGLGLRLIYFSYDVKMKEKGDIPEGYSVSREKKERFSLILESASTNQTSMYLCASTPGNTGELFFGEGSRLTVL.